This TCR beta chain was recovered during a study of blood T cell repertoires in COVID-19. Study details: Sample material is recorded as cDNA or gDNA derived from T cells, B-cell-depleted T cells, or PBMCs.

The Seattle patients, enrolled during active infection, were followed longitudinally. The germline CDR1 and CDR2 sequences are SGHVS and FNYEAQ. The CDR3 is 12 amino acids. V lost 5 bases and J lost 8, with 12 bases in between. Per the authors' pipeline: Amplification from reference gene primers served as the basis for estimated nucleated cell counts. Measured with immunoSEQ multiplex PCR; TCRdb has only the in-frame clones, and not every one. D and trimming were read from the DNA, whereas the V and J calls and clone size are those reported in that table. Here the sample spans 150,000 to 200,000 clones, around 83% being singletons.

The sample consisted of peripheral blood. V and J are TRBV7-6 and TRBJ1-2; D not certain. The TCR comes from an older woman with COVID-19, enrolled during active disease. CDR3 sequence: CASSHGRGGYTF. The CDR3 DNA reads as TGTGCCAGCAGCCACGGACGGGGAGGCTACACCTTC.